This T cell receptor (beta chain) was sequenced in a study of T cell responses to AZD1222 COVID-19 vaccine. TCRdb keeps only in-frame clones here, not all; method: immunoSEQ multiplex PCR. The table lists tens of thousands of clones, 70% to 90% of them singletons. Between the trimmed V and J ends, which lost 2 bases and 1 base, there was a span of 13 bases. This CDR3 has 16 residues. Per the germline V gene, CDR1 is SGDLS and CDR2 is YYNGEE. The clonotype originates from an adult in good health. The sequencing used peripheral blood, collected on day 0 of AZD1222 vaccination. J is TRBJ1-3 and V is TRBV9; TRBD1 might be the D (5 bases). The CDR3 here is CASSVEIRGSGNTIYF. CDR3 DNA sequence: TGTGCCAGCAGCGTTGAGATCCGGGGGTCTGGAAACACCATATATTTT.